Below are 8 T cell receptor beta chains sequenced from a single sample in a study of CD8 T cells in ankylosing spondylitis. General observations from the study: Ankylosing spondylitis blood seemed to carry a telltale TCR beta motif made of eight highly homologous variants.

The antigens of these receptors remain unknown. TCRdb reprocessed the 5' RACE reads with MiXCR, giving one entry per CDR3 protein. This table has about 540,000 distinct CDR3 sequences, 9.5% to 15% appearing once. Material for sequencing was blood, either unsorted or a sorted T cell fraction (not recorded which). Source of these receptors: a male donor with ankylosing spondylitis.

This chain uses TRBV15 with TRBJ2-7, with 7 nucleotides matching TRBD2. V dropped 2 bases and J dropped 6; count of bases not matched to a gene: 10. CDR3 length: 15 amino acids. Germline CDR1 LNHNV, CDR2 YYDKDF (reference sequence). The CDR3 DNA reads TGTGCCACCAGCAGAACCTCCAGACTAGCTTTCGAGCAGTACTTC. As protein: CATSRTSRLAFEQYF. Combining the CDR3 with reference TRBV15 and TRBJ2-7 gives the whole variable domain DAMVIQNPRYQVTQFGKPVTLSCSQTLNHNVMYWYQQKSSQAPKLLFHYYDKDFNNEADTPDNFQSRRPNTSFCFLDIRSPGLGDTAMYLCATSRTSRLAFEQYFGPGTRLTVT.

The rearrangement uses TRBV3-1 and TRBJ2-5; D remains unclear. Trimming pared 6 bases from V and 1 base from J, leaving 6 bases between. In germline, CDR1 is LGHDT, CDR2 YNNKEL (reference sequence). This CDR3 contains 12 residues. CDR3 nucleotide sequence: TGTGCCAGCAGTGCATTCCAAGAGACCCAGTACTTC. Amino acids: CASSAFQETQYF.

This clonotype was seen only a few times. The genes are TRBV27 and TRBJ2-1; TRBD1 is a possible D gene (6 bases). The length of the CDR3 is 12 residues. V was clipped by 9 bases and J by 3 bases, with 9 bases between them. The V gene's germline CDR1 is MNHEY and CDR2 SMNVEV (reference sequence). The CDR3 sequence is CASKDSYNEQFF. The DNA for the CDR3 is TGTGCCAGTAAGGACAGCTACAATGAGCAGTTCTTC.

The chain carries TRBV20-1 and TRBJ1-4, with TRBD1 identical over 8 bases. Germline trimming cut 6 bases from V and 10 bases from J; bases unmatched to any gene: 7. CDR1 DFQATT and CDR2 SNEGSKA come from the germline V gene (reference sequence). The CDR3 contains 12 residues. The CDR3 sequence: CSAPGGGGKLFF. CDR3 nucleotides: TGCAGTGCCCCAGGGGGCGGCGGAAAACTGTTTTTT.

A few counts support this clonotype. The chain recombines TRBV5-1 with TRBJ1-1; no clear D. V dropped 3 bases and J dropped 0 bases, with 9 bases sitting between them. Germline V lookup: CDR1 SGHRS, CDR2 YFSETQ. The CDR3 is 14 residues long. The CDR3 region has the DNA TGCGCCAGCAGCTCCAGCGACATGAACACTGAAGCTTTCTTT. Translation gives CASSSSDMNTEAFF.

This CDR3 is CSARVAGLLSYEQYF. CDR3 sequence (DNA): TGCAGTGCTAGGGTAGCCGGACTGCTCTCCTACGAGCAGTACTTC. The genes are TRBV20-1 and TRBJ2-7, with a weak D call TRBD2 (5 bases). From germline, CDR1 is DFQATT and CDR2 SNEGSKA (reference sequence). The CDR3 spans 15 residues. Trimming pared 3 bases from V and 0 bases from J, leaving 15 bases between.

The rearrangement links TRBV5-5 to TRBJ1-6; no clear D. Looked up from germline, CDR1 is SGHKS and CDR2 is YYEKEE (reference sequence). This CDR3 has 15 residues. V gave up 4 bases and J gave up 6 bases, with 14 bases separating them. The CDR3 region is CASSSGRTTNSPLHF. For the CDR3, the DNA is TGTGCCAGCAGCAGTGGACGGACTACTAATTCACCCCTCCACTTT.

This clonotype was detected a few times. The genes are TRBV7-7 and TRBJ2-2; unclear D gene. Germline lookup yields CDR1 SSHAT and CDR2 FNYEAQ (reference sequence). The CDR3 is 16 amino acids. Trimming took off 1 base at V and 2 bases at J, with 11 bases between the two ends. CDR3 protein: CASSLGRRFNTGELFF. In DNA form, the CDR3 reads TGTGCCAGCAGCTTAGGCAGGAGATTTAACACCGGGGAGCTGTTTTTT.